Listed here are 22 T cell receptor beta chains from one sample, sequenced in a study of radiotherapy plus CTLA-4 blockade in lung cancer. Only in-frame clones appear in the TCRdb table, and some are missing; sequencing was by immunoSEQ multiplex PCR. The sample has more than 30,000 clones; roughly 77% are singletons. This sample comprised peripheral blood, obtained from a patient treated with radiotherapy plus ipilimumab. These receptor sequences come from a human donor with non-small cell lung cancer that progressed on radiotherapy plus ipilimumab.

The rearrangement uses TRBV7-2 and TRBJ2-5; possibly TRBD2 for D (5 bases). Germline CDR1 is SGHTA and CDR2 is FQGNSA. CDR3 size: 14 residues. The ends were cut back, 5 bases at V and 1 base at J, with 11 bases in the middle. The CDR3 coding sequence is TGTGCCAGCAGCCCGATGCGGGTCCAAGAGACCCAGTACTTC. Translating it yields CASSPMRVQETQYF.

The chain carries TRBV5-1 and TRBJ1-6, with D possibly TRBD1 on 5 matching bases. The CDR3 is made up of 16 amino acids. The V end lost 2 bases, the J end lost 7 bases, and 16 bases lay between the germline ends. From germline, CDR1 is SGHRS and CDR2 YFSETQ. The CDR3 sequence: CASSLGSGAKNSPLHF. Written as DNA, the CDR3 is TGCGCCAGCAGCTTAGGGAGCGGGGCGAAGAATTCACCCCTCCACTTT.

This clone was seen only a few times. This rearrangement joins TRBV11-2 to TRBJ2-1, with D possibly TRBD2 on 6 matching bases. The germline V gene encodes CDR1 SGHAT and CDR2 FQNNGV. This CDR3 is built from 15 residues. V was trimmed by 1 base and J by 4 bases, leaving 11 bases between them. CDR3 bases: TGTGCCAGCAGCTTAGGGGGGACTTTATACAATGAGCAGTTCTTC. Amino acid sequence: CASSLGGTLYNEQFF.

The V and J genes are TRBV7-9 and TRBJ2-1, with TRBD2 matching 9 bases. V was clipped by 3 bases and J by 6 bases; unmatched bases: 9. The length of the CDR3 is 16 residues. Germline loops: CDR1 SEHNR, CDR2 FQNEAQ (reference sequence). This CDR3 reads CASSLGSGGKTNEQFF. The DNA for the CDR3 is TGTGCCAGCAGCTTGGGGAGCGGGGGGAAAACCAATGAGCAGTTCTTC.

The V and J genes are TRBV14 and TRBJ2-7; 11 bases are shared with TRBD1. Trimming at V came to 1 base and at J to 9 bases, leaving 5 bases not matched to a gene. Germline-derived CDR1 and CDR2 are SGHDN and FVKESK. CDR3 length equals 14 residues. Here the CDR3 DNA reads TGTGCCAGCAGCCAAGGGGACAGGGGGAGAACGCAGTACTTC. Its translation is CASSQGDRGRTQYF.

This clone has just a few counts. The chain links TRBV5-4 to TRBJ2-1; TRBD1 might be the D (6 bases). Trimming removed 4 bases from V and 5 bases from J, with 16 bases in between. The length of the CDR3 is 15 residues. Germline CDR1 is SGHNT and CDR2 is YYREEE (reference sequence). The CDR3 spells CASSPRWGLNNEQFF. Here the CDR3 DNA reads TGTGCCAGCAGCCCTAGGTGGGGGCTAAACAATGAGCAGTTCTTC.

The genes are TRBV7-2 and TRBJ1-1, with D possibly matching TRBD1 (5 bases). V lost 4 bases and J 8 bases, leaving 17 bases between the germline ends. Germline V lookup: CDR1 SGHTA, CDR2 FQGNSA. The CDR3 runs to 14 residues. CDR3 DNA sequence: TGTGCCAGCAGCTCCCGCCGGGGGTGGCAGGAAGCTTTCTTT. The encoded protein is CASSSRRGWQEAFF.

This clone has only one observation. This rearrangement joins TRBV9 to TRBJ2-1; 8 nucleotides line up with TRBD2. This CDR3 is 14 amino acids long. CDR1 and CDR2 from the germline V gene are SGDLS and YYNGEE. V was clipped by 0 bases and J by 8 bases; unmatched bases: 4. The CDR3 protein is CASSVAAGGDEQFF. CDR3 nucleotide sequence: TGTGCCAGCAGCGTAGCTGCGGGGGGCGATGAGCAGTTCTTC. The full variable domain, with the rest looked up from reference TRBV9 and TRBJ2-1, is DSGVTQTPKHLITATGQRVTLRCSPRSGDLSVYWYQQSLDQGLQFLIQYYNGEERAKGNILERFSAQQFPDLHSELNLSSLELGDSALYFCASSVAAGGDEQFFGPGTRLTVL.

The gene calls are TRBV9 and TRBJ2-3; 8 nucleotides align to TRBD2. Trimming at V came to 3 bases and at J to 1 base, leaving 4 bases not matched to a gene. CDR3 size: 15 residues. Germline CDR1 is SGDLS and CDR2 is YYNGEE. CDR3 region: CASSGSGARTDTQYF. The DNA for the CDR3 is TGTGCCAGCAGCGGTAGCGGGGCGCGCACAGATACGCAGTATTTT.

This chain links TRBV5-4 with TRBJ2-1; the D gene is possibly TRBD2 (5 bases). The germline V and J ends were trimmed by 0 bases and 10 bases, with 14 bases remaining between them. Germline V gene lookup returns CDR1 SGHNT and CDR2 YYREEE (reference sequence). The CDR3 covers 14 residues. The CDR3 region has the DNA TGTGCCAGCAGCTTGGAACTAGACCGATCAGAGCAGTTCTTC. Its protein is CASSLELDRSEQFF.

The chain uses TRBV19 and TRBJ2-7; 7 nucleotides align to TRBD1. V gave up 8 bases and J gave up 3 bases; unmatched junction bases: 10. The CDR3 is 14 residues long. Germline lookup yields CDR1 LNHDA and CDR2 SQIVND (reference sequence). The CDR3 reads CASRSGGMNYEQYF. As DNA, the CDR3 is TGTGCCAGTCGTTCAGGGGGTATGAACTACGAGCAGTACTTC.

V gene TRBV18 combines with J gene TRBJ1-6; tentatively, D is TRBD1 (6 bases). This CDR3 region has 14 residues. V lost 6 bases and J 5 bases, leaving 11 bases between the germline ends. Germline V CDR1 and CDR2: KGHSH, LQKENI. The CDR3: CASSDRKDNSPLHF. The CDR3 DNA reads TGTGCCAGCTCGGACAGAAAGGATAATTCACCCCTCCACTTT. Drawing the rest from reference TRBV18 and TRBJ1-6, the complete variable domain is NAGVMQNPRHLVRRRGQEARLRCSPMKGHSHVYWYRQLPEEGLKFMVYLQKENIIDESGMPKERFSAEFPKEGPSILRIQQVVRGDSAAYFCASSDRKDNSPLHFGNGTRLTVT.

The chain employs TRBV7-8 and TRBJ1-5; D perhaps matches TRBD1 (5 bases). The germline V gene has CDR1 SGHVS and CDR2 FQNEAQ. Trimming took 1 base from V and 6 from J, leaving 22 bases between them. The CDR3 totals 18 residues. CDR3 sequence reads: CASSLGRGGRALAQPQHF. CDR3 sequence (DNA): TGTGCCAGCAGCTTAGGTCGGGGAGGCAGGGCTTTGGCTCAGCCCCAGCATTTT.

CDR3 sequence reads: CASSFTTGNTGELFF. Written as DNA, the CDR3 is TGTGCCAGCAGTTTCACGACAGGGAACACCGGGGAGCTGTTTTTT. The chain recombines TRBV7-2 with TRBJ2-2; maybe TRBD1 (6 bases). Germline CDR1 SGHTA, CDR2 FQGNSA. The CDR3 is 15 residues long. Trimming removed 6 bases from V and 1 base from J, with 12 bases in between.

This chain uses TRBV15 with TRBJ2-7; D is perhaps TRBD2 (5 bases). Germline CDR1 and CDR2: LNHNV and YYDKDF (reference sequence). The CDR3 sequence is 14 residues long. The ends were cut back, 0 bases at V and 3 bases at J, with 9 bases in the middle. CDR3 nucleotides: TGTGCCACCAGCAGAGATTACGGGGTCTACGAGCAGTACTTC. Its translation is CATSRDYGVYEQYF.

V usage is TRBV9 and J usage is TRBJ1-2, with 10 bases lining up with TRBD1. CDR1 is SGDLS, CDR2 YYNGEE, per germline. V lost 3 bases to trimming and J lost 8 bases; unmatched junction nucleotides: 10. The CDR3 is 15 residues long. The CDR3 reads CASSASPGQGTGYTF. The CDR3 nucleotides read TGTGCCAGCAGCGCCTCCCCGGGACAGGGGACCGGCTACACCTTC.

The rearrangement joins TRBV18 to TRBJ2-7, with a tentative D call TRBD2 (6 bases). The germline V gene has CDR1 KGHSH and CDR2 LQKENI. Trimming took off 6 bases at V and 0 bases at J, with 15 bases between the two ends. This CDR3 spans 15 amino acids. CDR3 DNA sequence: TGTGCCAGCTCTTCCAGGCGGGACTTCTCCTACGAGCAGTACTTC. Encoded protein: CASSSRRDFSYEQYF.

This chain's CDR3 is CASSNNAGTGDIQYF. CDR3 in DNA: TGTGCCAGCAGTAACAATGCCGGGACAGGGGACATTCAGTACTTC. The gene calls are TRBV2 and TRBJ2-4; 10 nucleotides match TRBD1. CDR3 length: 15 amino acids. V lost 5 bases and J lost 8; bases outside the gene matches: 9. Germline V gene lookup returns CDR1 SNHLY and CDR2 FYNNEI.

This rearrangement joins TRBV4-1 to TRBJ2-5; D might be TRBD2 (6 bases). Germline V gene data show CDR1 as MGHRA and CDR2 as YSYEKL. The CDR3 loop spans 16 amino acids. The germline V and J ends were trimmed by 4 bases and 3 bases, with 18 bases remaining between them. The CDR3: CASSPPEGRVKETQYF. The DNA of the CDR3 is TGCGCCAGCAGCCCTCCGGAGGGCAGGGTCAAAGAGACCCAGTACTTC.

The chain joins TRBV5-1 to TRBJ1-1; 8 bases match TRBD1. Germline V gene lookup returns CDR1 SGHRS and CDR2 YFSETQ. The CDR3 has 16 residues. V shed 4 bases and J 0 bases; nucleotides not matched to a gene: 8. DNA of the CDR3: TGCGCCAGCAGCAGCGGACAGGGCTTTATGAACACTGAAGCTTTCTTT. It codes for CASSSGQGFMNTEAFF.

The CDR3 nucleotides are TGTGCCAGCAGCGGGGGGGCCCCCTACGAGCAGTACTTC. Protein sequence: CASSGGAPYEQYF. J is TRBJ2-7 and V is TRBV7-2, with D maybe TRBD2 (7 bases). In germline, CDR1 is SGHTA, CDR2 FQGNSA. Trimming left V 5 bases short and J 2 bases short, with 10 bases between. The CDR3 extends over 13 amino acids.

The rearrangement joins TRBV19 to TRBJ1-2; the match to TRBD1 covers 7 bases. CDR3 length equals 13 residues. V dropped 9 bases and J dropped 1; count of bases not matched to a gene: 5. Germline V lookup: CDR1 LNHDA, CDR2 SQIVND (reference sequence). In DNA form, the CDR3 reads TGTGCCAGCCGGGACAGACTTAACTATGGCTACACCTTC. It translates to CASRDRLNYGYTF.